The 7 T cell receptor beta chains in this list originate from one sample, sequenced in a study of blood T cell repertoires in COVID-19. Assay: immunoSEQ multiplex PCR; the TCRdb copy retains only in-frame clones and omits some. This table holds fewer than 400,000 clones, 75% to 90% found once. Sequenced sample: PBMCs or T cells enriched from blood (not recorded which). Receptor source: a man in his 60s who had recovered from COVID-19.

In its sample, this clone was seen a few times. This chain joins TRBV28 and TRBJ1-4, with D maybe TRBD1 (6 bases). The CDR3 runs to 14 residues. Between the trimmed V and J ends, which lost 7 bases and 8 bases, there was a span of 17 bases. The germline V gene encodes CDR1 MDHEN and CDR2 SYDVKM. For the CDR3, the DNA is TGTGCCAGCACTTTGGCAGGGGCAAGGGAAAAACTGTTTTTT. This gives the protein CASTLAGAREKLFF.

This chain links TRBV15 with TRBJ1-5, with 8 bases matching TRBD1. The CDR3 has 15 amino acids. Germline loops: CDR1 LNHNV, CDR2 YYDKDF (reference sequence). The junction had 6 bases not matched to a gene; V was cut back by 2 bases and J by 6 bases. The CDR3 DNA is TGTGCCACCAGCAGACTTCAGGGGGCAAGTCAGCCCCAGCATTTT. Its protein is CATSRLQGASQPQHF.

The chain links TRBV28 to TRBJ2-3; 16 nucleotides align to TRBD2. V lost 3 bases, J lost 4 bases, and 13 bases stayed unmatched. The CDR3 length is 20 residues. Looked up from germline, CDR1 is MDHEN and CDR2 is SYDVKM. The CDR3 region is CASSFLGTSGRDFKADTQYF. In nucleotides, the CDR3 is TGTGCCAGCAGTTTCCTTGGGACTAGCGGGAGGGATTTTAAGGCAGATACGCAGTATTTT.

This sequence joins TRBV6-5 and TRBJ1-6, with 7 bases identical to TRBD1. The junction had 5 bases not matched to a gene; V was cut back by 5 bases and J by 10 bases. Germline V gives CDR1 MNHEY, CDR2 SVGAGI. This CDR3 comprises 13 residues. CDR3 amino acids: CASSRDRASPLHF. As DNA, the CDR3 is TGTGCCAGCAGTAGAGACAGGGCCTCACCCCTCCACTTT.

This sequence joins TRBV5-4 and TRBJ1-3; possible D gene TRBD1, 6 bases. V was clipped by 2 bases and J by 0 bases, with 12 bases between them. The germline V gene encodes CDR1 SGHNT and CDR2 YYREEE (reference sequence). The CDR3 contains 16 residues. DNA for the CDR3: TGTGCCAGCAGCTTTGGGCCGGACAGCTCTGGAAACACCATATATTTT. It encodes CASSFGPDSSGNTIYF.

The J gene is TRBJ2-7, the V gene TRBV2; TRBD1 is a possible D gene (6 bases). Trimming removed 4 bases at V and 2 bases at J, with 12 bases between. This CDR3 spans 14 amino acids. In germline, CDR1 is SNHLY, CDR2 FYNNEI. CDR3 sequence reads: CASSGGGGPYEQYF. DNA of the CDR3: TGTGCCAGCAGTGGAGGGGGTGGCCCCTACGAGCAGTACTTC.

CDR3 sequence: CASSEGLAGGAETQYF. CDR3 DNA sequence: TGTGCCAGCAGTGAGGGGCTAGCGGGAGGGGCAGAGACCCAGTACTTC. V is TRBV2 and J is TRBJ2-5, with TRBD2 matching over 12 bases. Unmatched junction bases numbered 6, after V lost 3 bases and J lost 4 bases. This CDR3 spans 16 amino acids. CDR1 is SNHLY, CDR2 FYNNEI, per germline.